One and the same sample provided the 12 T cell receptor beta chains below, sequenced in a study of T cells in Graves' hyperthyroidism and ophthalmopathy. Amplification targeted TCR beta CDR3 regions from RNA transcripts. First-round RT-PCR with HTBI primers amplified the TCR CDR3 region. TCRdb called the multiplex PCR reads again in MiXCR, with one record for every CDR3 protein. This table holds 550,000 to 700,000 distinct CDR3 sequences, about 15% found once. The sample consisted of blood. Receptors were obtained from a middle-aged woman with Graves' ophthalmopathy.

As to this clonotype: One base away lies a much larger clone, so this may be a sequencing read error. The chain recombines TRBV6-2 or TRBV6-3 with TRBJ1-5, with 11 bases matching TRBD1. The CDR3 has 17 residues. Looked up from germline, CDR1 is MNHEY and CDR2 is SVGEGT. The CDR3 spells CASSWGQGGRSDQPHHF. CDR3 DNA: TGTGCCAGCAGTTGGGGACAGGGGGGACGGTCGGATCAGCCCCATCATTTT.

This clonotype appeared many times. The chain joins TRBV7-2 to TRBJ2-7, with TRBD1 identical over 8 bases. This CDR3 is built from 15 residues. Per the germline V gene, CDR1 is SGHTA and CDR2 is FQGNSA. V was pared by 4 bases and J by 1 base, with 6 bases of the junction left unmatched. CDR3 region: CASSSPRDRSYEQYF. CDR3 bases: TGTGCCAGCAGCTCCCCCCGGGACAGGTCCTACGAGCAGTACTTC.

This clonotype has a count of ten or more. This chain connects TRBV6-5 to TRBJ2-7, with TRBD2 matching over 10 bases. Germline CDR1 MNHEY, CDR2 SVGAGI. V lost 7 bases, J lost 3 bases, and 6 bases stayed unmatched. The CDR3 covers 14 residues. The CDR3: CASTPSGRLYEQYF. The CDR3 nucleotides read TGTGCCAGCACCCCTAGCGGGAGACTCTACGAGCAGTACTTC.

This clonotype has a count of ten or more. The chain's CDR3 is CASSLTGRYSGANVLTF. The CDR3 DNA sequence: TGTGCCAGCAGCTTAACGGGACGGTACTCTGGGGCCAACGTCCTGACTTTC. The chain links TRBV7-3 to TRBJ2-6, with D perhaps given as TRBD1 or TRBD2 (5 bases each). CDR3 length: 17 residues. Between the trimmed V and J ends, which lost 0 bases and 0 bases, there was a span of 9 bases. The germline CDR1 and CDR2 sequences are SGHTA and FQGTGA.

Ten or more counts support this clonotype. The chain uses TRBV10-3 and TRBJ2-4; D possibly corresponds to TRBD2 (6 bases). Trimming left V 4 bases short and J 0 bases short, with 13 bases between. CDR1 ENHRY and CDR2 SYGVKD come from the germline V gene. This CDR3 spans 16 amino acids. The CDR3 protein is CAISGEGLLAKNIQYF. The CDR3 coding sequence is TGTGCCATCAGTGGCGAGGGACTCTTAGCCAAAAACATTCAGTACTTC.

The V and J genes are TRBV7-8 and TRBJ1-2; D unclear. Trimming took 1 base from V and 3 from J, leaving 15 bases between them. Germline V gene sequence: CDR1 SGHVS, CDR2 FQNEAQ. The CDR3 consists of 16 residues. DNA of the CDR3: TGTGCCAGCAGCTTAGAAAGGGTAGCCTCATACTATGGCTACACCTTC. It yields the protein CASSLERVASYYGYTF.

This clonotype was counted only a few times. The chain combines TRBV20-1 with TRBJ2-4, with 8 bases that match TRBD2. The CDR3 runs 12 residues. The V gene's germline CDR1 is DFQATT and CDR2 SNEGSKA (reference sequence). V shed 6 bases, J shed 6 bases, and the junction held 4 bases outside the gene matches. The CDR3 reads CSAPRGGNIQYF. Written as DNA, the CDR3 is TGCAGTGCCCCCCGGGGGGGAAACATTCAGTACTTC.

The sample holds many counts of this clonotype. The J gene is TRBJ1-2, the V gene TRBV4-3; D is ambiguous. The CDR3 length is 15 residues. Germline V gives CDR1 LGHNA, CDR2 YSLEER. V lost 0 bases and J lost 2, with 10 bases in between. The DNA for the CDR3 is TGCGCCAGCAGCCAAGAGGCACAGAGAAACTATGGCTACACCTTC. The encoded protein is CASSQEAQRNYGYTF.

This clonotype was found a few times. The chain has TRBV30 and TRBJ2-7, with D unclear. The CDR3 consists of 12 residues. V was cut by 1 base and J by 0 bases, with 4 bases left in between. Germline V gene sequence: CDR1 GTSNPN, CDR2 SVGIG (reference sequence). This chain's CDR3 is CAWSAHSYEQYF. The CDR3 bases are TGTGCCTGGAGTGCTCACTCCTACGAGCAGTACTTC.

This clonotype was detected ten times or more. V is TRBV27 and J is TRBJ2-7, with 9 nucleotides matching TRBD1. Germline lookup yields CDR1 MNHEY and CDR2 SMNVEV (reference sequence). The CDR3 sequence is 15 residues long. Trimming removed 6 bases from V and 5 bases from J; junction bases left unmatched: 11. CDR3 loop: CASSPAGTGIHEQYF. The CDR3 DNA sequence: TGTGCCAGCAGCCCGGCCGGGACAGGGATCCACGAGCAGTACTTC.

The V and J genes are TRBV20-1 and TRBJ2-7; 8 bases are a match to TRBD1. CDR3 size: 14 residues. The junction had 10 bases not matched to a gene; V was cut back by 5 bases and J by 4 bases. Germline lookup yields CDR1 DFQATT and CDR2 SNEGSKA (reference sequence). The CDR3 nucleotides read TGCAGTGCTTCAGCAGGGGGCGCTTGGTACGAGCAGTACTTC. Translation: CSASAGGAWYEQYF.

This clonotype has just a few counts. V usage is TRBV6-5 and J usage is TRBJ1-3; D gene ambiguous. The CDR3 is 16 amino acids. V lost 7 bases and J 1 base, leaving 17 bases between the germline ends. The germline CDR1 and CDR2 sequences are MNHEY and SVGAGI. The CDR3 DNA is TGTGCCAGCAATTGGCATGGGGATGGTTCTGGAAACACCATATATTTT. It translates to CASNWHGDGSGNTIYF.